This T cell receptor beta chain was recovered during a study of CD8 T cells in Susac syndrome. A quantity of roughly 0.5 to 1 ug RNA underwent reverse transcription using random hexamers. The authors amplified TCR beta CDR3 across 54 Vbeta and 13 Jbeta using immunoSEQ multiplex PCR. TCRdb ran MiXCR on the immunoSEQ multiplex PCR reads and lists one entry per CDR3 protein. The table lists about 94,000 distinct CDR3 sequences, roughly 94% of them singletons. In blood CD8+ and CD4+ T cells, TCR beta underwent sequencing. Per the germline V gene, CDR1 is GTSNPN and CDR2 is SVGIG (reference sequence). V was cut by 4 bases and J by 5 bases, with 9 bases left in between. CDR3 length: 12 residues. Study observations and caveats: Clonal expansion was absent from the CD4+ T cell repertoires in Susac syndrome.

In regard to this clonotype: As yet, its antigen is unknown.

The sequenced sample consisted of CD4+ T cells from PBMCs. V gene TRBV30 combines with J gene TRBJ2-1; D not certain. The TCR was taken from a human donor with Susac syndrome. CDR3 sequence: CAWTPRNNEQFF. The CDR3 nucleotides read TGTGCCTGGACCCCCAGAAACAATGAGCAGTTCTTC. The variable domain in full, with the rest retrieved from reference TRBV30 and TRBJ2-1, is SQTIHQWPATLVQPVGSPLSLECTVEGTSNPNLYWYRQAAGRGLQLLFYSVGIGQISSEVPQNLSASRPQDRQFILSSKKLLLSDSGFYLCAWTPRNNEQFFGPGTRLTVL.